Listed below are T cell receptor beta chains from one sample, sequenced in a study of T cell responses to AZD1222 COVID-19 vaccine. Libraries were prepared by immunoSEQ multiplex PCR; TCRdb keeps only in-frame clonotypes and omits some of them. Of 78,000 or so clones listed, roughly 75% are singletons. The sequences come from peripheral blood, collected 28 days after the second AZD1222 dose. Source of these receptors: an adult who received the AZD1222 COVID-19 vaccine. CDR3s include the opening cysteine and the closing phenylalanine or tryptophan. D genes are given only for firm matches. A clone size is listed for some rows: how often the clone was seen (once, few, many), or a class if it is expanded.

V gene: TRBV7-3; CDR3 length: 14; D gene: -; J gene: TRBJ2-7; clone size: once; CDR3 protein: CATLPRDWPQEQYF; CDR3 DNA: TGTGCCACCCTCCCCCGGGACTGGCCTCAAGAGCAGTACTTC
V gene: TRBV9; CDR3 length: 17; D gene: -; J gene: TRBJ2-1; clone size: few; CDR3 protein: CASSVVLALNSYNEQFF; CDR3 DNA: TGTGCCAGCAGCGTAGTCCTAGCCCTCAACTCCTACAATGAGCAGTTCTTC
V gene: TRBV14; CDR3 length: 15; D gene: TRBD2; J gene: TRBJ2-3; clone size: -; CDR3 protein: CASSRLTSGTDTQYF; CDR3 DNA: TGTGCCAGCAGTCGTTTGACTAGCGGCACAGATACGCAGTATTTT
V gene: TRBV9; CDR3 length: 15; D gene: TRBD2; J gene: TRBJ2-1; clone size: -; CDR3 protein: CASSGGLAGVVEQFF; CDR3 DNA: TGTGCCAGCAGCGGCGGACTAGCGGGAGTGGTTGAGCAGTTCTTC
V gene: TRBV28; CDR3 length: 14; D gene: -; J gene: TRBJ2-1; clone size: -; CDR3 protein: CASSPRRDRSEQFF; CDR3 DNA: TGTGCCAGCAGTCCTCGAAGGGATCGGTCTGAGCAGTTCTTC
V gene: TRBV29-1; CDR3 length: 23; D gene: -; J gene: TRBJ2-1; clone size: -; CDR3 protein: CSRGTFTGQAGGGVPGSYNEQFF; CDR3 DNA: TGCAGCCGGGGGACCTTTACGGGACAGGCCGGCGGGGGCGTCCCGGGCTCCTACAATGAGCAGTTCTTC
V gene: TRBV7-8; CDR3 length: 15; D gene: -; J gene: TRBJ2-5; clone size: -; CDR3 protein: CASSLALGLEETQYF; CDR3 DNA: TGTGCCAGCAGCTTAGCGTTGGGGTTAGAGGAGACCCAGTACTTC
V gene: TRBV7-2; CDR3 length: 13; D gene: -; J gene: TRBJ1-6; clone size: -; CDR3 protein: CASSLAFGRKVHF; CDR3 DNA: TGTGCCAGCAGCTTAGCGTTCGGACGTAAAGTCCACTTT
V gene: TRBV2; CDR3 length: 14; D gene: -; J gene: TRBJ2-1; clone size: -; CDR3 protein: CASNLESAYNEQFF; CDR3 DNA: TGTGCCAGCAATCTGGAGTCGGCTTACAATGAGCAGTTCTTC
V gene: TRBV7-9; CDR3 length: 16; D gene: TRBD2; J gene: TRBJ2-3; clone size: -; CDR3 protein: CASSLMGLAGVDTQYF; CDR3 DNA: TGTGCCAGCAGCTTAATGGGATTAGCGGGAGTGGATACGCAGTATTTT
V gene: TRBV7-9; CDR3 length: 15; D gene: TRBD1; J gene: TRBJ1-4; clone size: -; CDR3 protein: CASSPTGQGHEKLFF; CDR3 DNA: TGTGCCAGCAGCCCAACGGGACAGGGGCATGAAAAACTGTTTTTT
V gene: TRBV3-1/TRBV3-2; CDR3 length: 13; D gene: -; J gene: TRBJ1-6; clone size: -; CDR3 protein: CASSQQGDSPLHF; CDR3 DNA: TGTGCCAGCAGCCAACAAGGGGATTCACCCCTCCACTTT
V gene: TRBV25-1; CDR3 length: 14; D gene: -; J gene: TRBJ1-6; clone size: -; CDR3 protein: CASSEWAVISPLHF; CDR3 DNA: TGTGCCAGCAGTGAATGGGCAGTCATCTCACCCCTCCACTTT
V gene: TRBV5-4; CDR3 length: 14; D gene: TRBD2; J gene: TRBJ2-1; clone size: -; CDR3 protein: CASRREDAYNEQFF; CDR3 DNA: TGTGCCAGCCGACGGGAGGACGCCTACAATGAGCAGTTCTTC
V gene: TRBV7-9; CDR3 length: 15; D gene: -; J gene: TRBJ1-6; clone size: -; CDR3 protein: CASSRHRGFNSPLHF; CDR3 DNA: TGTGCCAGCAGCCGCCACCGGGGTTTCAATTCACCCCTCCACTTT
V gene: TRBV5-6; CDR3 length: 17; D gene: TRBD1; J gene: TRBJ1-2; clone size: -; CDR3 protein: CASSLGQGFWTNYGYTF; CDR3 DNA: TGTGCCAGCAGCCTCGGACAGGGGTTTTGGACTAACTATGGCTACACCTTC
V gene: TRBV7-3; CDR3 length: 13; D gene: -; J gene: TRBJ2-2; clone size: -; CDR3 protein: CASSSGWTGELFF; CDR3 DNA: TGTGCCAGCAGCTCGGGGTGGACCGGGGAGCTGTTTTTT
V gene: TRBV4-2; CDR3 length: 13; D gene: -; J gene: TRBJ2-7; clone size: few; CDR3 protein: CASSQGQLYEQYF; CDR3 DNA: TGTGCCAGCAGCCAAGGACAGCTCTACGAGCAGTACTTC
V gene: TRBV24-1; CDR3 length: 15; D gene: TRBD1; J gene: TRBJ1-1; clone size: -; CDR3 protein: CATSGKQGVNTEAFF; CDR3 DNA: TGTGCCACCAGTGGAAAACAGGGGGTGAACACTGAAGCTTTCTTT
V gene: TRBV27; CDR3 length: 17; D gene: TRBD1; J gene: TRBJ2-5; clone size: -; CDR3 protein: CASSPRRQGRGAETQYF; CDR3 DNA: TGTGCCAGCAGTCCGCGCCGACAGGGACGGGGCGCAGAGACCCAGTACTTC
V gene: TRBV29-1; CDR3 length: 14; D gene: TRBD2; J gene: TRBJ2-3; clone size: -; CDR3 protein: CSVNTGTSTDTQYF; CDR3 DNA: TGCAGCGTCAATACCGGGACTAGTACAGATACGCAGTATTTT
V gene: TRBV6-1; CDR3 length: 12; D gene: -; J gene: TRBJ2-7; clone size: -; CDR3 protein: CASSEFYYEQYF; CDR3 DNA: TGTGCCAGCAGTGAATTCTATTACGAGCAGTACTTC
V gene: TRBV27; CDR3 length: 14; D gene: -; J gene: TRBJ2-7; clone size: -; CDR3 protein: CASSPYYQSDEQYF; CDR3 DNA: TGTGCCAGCAGCCCCTACTACCAAAGCGACGAGCAGTACTTC